The clone carrying this TCR beta chain was seen a handful of times. Its antigen remains unidentified. This sample is part of a study of T cell repertoires in cytomegalovirus infection. From the reads, TCRdb called clonotypes with MiXCR, one entry per CDR3 protein. Of some 99,000 distinct CDR3 sequences in the sample, about 30% were seen once. CDR3 length equals 14 residues. The V and J ends lost 1 base and 6 bases respectively, with 11 bases between them. The source was CD8+ T cells from cultured PBMCs, collected from culture after CMV antigen stimulation. This receptor was obtained from a human donor in good health (CMV status not recorded). Some clones in this sample may be carry-over from other donors' samples. The chain links TRBV12-3 or TRBV12-4 to TRBJ2-3; D is possibly TRBD2 (6 bases). This chain's CDR3 is CASSLVLASDTQYF. DNA of the CDR3: TGTGCCAGCAGTTTAGTACTAGCTTCCGATACGCAGTATTTT.